This T cell receptor (beta chain) came from a study of shared T cell receptors in the human thymus. The data were produced by immunoSEQ multiplex PCR, yet TCRdb's version contains in-frame clones alone and is incomplete. The sample carries roughly 550,000 clones, about four fifths recorded once. V shed 0 bases and J 0 bases; nucleotides not matched to a gene: 2. Germline CDR1 is SGHTA and CDR2 is FQGTGA. The CDR3 is 17 residues long. This sample was also put to use in a study of human thymus T cells.

This clonotype originated in a boy less than two years old with a congenital heart defect. The sample comprised thymocytes. The rearrangement uses TRBV7-3 and TRBJ2-3, with 11 bases lining up with TRBD2. The CDR3 nucleotides read TGTGCCAGCAGCTTAACCGGGACTAGCGGTAGCACAGATACGCAGTATTTT. This codes for CASSLTGTSGSTDTQYF.